A single sample is the source of the 16 T cell receptor beta chains below, sequenced in a study of blood T cell repertoires in COVID-19. The repertoire was sequenced with immunoSEQ multiplex PCR; TCRdb's copy has only in-frame clones and lacks some. The sample lists 150,000 to 200,000 clones; about 88% were seen once. The specimen sequenced was PBMCs or T cells enriched from blood (not recorded which). These TCRs come from a young woman who had recovered from COVID-19.

With respect to this clone: The sample holds other DNA sequences that translate to the same CDR3. The chain is built from TRBV28 and TRBJ1-4, with D possibly being TRBD1 (5 bases). The CDR3 has 15 residues. Trimming removed 5 bases from V and 5 bases from J, with 15 bases in between. Germline-derived CDR1 and CDR2 are MDHEN and SYDVKM. The CDR3 sequence is CASSPPTGGNEKLFF. As DNA, the CDR3 is TGTGCCAGCAGTCCCCCGACCGGGGGGAATGAAAAACTGTTTTTT. Variable domain in full (rest from reference TRBV28 and TRBJ1-4): DVKVTQSSRYLVKRTGEKVFLECVQDMDHENMFWYRQDPGLGLRLIYFSYDVKMKEKGDIPEGYSVSREKKERFSLILESASTNQTSMYLCASSPPTGGNEKLFFGSGTQLSVL.

The chain has TRBV7-9 and TRBJ1-1; TRBD1 aligns across 7 bases. J gave up 2 bases and V 7 bases, and 10 bases lay outside the gene matches. The germline gives CDR1 SEHNR, CDR2 FQNEAQ (reference sequence). The length of the CDR3 is 15 residues. DNA for the CDR3: TGTGCCAGCAACAACCCGCAGGGGGTTAACACTGAAGCTTTCTTT. Residues: CASNNPQGVNTEAFF. The whole variable domain, filled in from reference TRBV7-9 and TRBJ1-1, reads DTGVSQNPRHKITKRGQNVTFRCDPISEHNRLYWYRQTLGQGPEFLTYFQNEAQLEKSRLLSDRFSAERPKGSFSTLEIQRTEQGDSAMYLCASNNPQGVNTEAFFGQGTRLTVV.

This rearrangement joins TRBV5-1 to TRBJ1-1; 9 bases are a match to TRBD1. Trimming removed 3 bases from V and 4 bases from J; junction bases left unmatched: 4. Germline V CDR1 and CDR2: SGHRS, YFSETQ. CDR3 length: 14 residues. CDR3 region: CASSSQGAGTEAFF. CDR3 DNA: TGCGCCAGCAGCTCACAGGGGGCAGGCACTGAAGCTTTCTTT.

The rearrangement links TRBV5-4 to TRBJ1-2, with TRBD1 matching over 7 bases. V shed 4 bases, J shed 4 bases, and the junction held 10 bases outside the gene matches. The germline V gene has CDR1 SGHNT and CDR2 YYREEE (reference sequence). The CDR3 extends over 15 amino acids. CDR3 amino acids: CASSAQWDSVYGYTF. DNA for the CDR3: TGTGCCAGCAGCGCGCAATGGGACAGCGTCTATGGCTACACCTTC.

This clone was seen only a few times. The CDR3 coding sequence is TGCGCCAGCAGCGAGGGGGGGCGGACTGAAGCTTTCTTT. Its translation is CASSEGGRTEAFF. The chain joins TRBV5-1 to TRBJ1-1; the D gene is possibly TRBD1 (6 bases). Trimming removed 4 bases at V and 5 bases at J, with 12 bases between. Germline CDR1 SGHRS, CDR2 YFSETQ. This CDR3 region has 13 residues. The full variable domain, with the rest looked up from reference TRBV5-1 and TRBJ1-1, is KAGVTQTPRYLIKTRGQQVTLSCSPISGHRSVSWYQQTPGQGLQFLFEYFSETQRNKGNFPGRFSGRQFSNSRSEMNVSTLELGDSALYLCASSEGGRTEAFFGQGTRLTVV.

On this clone itself: A read error is likely, as this CDR3 ends without the conserved phenylalanine or tryptophan. The DNA is left out, because the CDR3 cannot be placed on it with certainty; the CDR3 is given as TCRdb lists it. V usage is TRBV5-6 and J usage is TRBJ1-2; TRBD1, as called in the table, went unchecked against the DNA. The CDR3 length equals 9 residues, ends included. The germline CDR1 and CDR2 sequences are SGHDT and YYEEEE. The CDR3 sequence is CASSLGQGS.

This clone was counted a single time. This chain uses TRBV19 with TRBJ2-5; 7 positions agree with TRBD2. CDR1 and CDR2 (germline): LNHDA, SQIVND (reference sequence). CDR3 length equals 17 residues. J lost 2 bases, V lost 1 base, and 10 bases had no gene match. The CDR3 loop is CASSIAPAGPLQETQYF. DNA of the CDR3: TGTGCCAGTAGTATAGCCCCAGCGGGACCTCTACAAGAGACCCAGTACTTC.

This chain's CDR3 is CASSLIQGAGEQFF. The CDR3, as DNA: TGCGCCAGCAGCTTGATTCAGGGAGCGGGTGAGCAGTTCTTC. The rearrangement uses TRBV5-1 and TRBJ2-1; tentative D call: TRBD2 (6 bases). Germline V gene data show CDR1 as SGHRS and CDR2 as YFSETQ. The CDR3 totals 14 residues. Deletions cut 1 base from V and 9 bases from J, with 14 bases between. The variable domain in full, with the rest retrieved from reference TRBV5-1 and TRBJ2-1, is KAGVTQTPRYLIKTRGQQVTLSCSPISGHRSVSWYQQTPGQGLQFLFEYFSETQRNKGNFPGRFSGRQFSNSRSEMNVSTLELGDSALYLCASSLIQGAGEQFFGPGTRLTVL.

V usage is TRBV5-6 and J usage is TRBJ1-2, with TRBD1 matching over 7 bases. The CDR3 runs to 16 residues. Germline CDR1 and CDR2: SGHDT and YYEEEE. The V gene end was trimmed by 4 bases and the J gene end by 4 bases; junction bases not matched to a gene: 13. The CDR3 protein is CASSHYDRDRSYGYTF. The CDR3 DNA sequence: TGTGCCAGCAGCCACTATGATCGGGACAGATCCTATGGCTACACCTTC.

V usage is TRBV15 and J usage is TRBJ2-1; D is unresolved. Trimming took 1 base from V and 9 from J, leaving 10 bases between them. Germline V CDR1 and CDR2: LNHNV, YYDKDF (reference sequence). The CDR3 contains 13 residues. CDR3 region: CATSRGSYGEQFF. CDR3 DNA: TGTGCCACCAGCAGAGGTTCCTATGGTGAGCAGTTCTTC.

The V and J genes are TRBV29-1 and TRBJ1-2; D possibly corresponds to TRBD1 (5 bases). This CDR3 is built from 15 residues. The germline V and J ends were trimmed by 4 bases and 3 bases, with 18 bases remaining between them. Germline loops: CDR1 SQVTM, CDR2 ANQGSEA. Here the CDR3 reads CSVVRSSGGDYGYTF. The DNA for the CDR3 is TGCAGCGTTGTTAGGAGCTCGGGGGGGGACTATGGCTACACCTTC.

CDR3 bases: TGCGCCAGCAGCCAAGAGCGGGTAAGCTCCTACGAGCAGTACTTC. Residues: CASSQERVSSYEQYF. The chain has TRBV4-3 and TRBJ2-7, with D tentatively TRBD2 (5 bases). Germline values: CDR1 LGHNA, CDR2 YSLEER. V was clipped by 0 bases and J by 0 bases, with 9 bases between them. The CDR3 is 15 residues long.

The chain uses TRBV7-9 and TRBJ2-6; TRBD1 agrees at 9 bases. V lost 5 bases, J lost 2 bases, and 7 bases stayed unmatched. The germline gives CDR1 SEHNR, CDR2 FQNEAQ (reference sequence). The CDR3 loop spans 17 amino acids. CDR3: CASSGRDREPGANVLTF. Here the CDR3 DNA reads TGTGCCAGCAGCGGCCGGGACAGGGAACCTGGGGCCAACGTCCTGACTTTC.

This clone occurred once. This chain connects TRBV19 to TRBJ1-1, with D perhaps TRBD1 (5 bases). The CDR3 sequence is 13 residues long. Germline V gene data show CDR1 as LNHDA and CDR2 as SQIVND (reference sequence). V was pared by 7 bases and J by 3 bases, with 12 bases between. The CDR3 region has the DNA TGTGCCAGTAAAAGTGGGGCCTACACTGAAGCTTTCTTT. Protein sequence: CASKSGAYTEAFF.

V and J are TRBV19 and TRBJ2-1, with 7 bases aligning to TRBD2. Germline V gives CDR1 LNHDA, CDR2 SQIVND (reference sequence). The J segment lost 7 bases and the V segment lost 3 bases, leaving 12 bases of the junction unmatched. This CDR3 has 16 residues. CDR3 bases: TGTGCCAGTAGTATTGTCGGGGGGACTTTTACTAATGAGCAGTTCTTC. It codes for CASSIVGGTFTNEQFF. The full variable domain, rest sourced from reference TRBV19 and TRBJ2-1, is DGGITQSPKYLFRKEGQNVTLSCEQNLNHDAMYWYRQDPGQGLRLIYYSQIVNDFQKGDIAEGYSVSREKKESFPLTVTSAQKNPTAFYLCASSIVGGTFTNEQFFGPGTRLTVL.

The V and J genes are TRBV5-8 and TRBJ2-5; TRBD1 is a possible D gene (6 bases). Germline lookup yields CDR1 SGHTS and CDR2 YDEGEE. V dropped 10 bases and J dropped 4 bases, with 20 bases sitting between them. CDR3 size: 14 residues. CDR3 loop: CAPKEGVGRETQYF. The CDR3 region has the DNA TGTGCCCCTAAAGAGGGGGTCGGGCGAGAGACCCAGTACTTC.